These 16 T cell receptor beta chains were all obtained from the same sample, sequenced in a study of tissue T cells after allogeneic stem cell transplantation. Assay used: immunoSEQ multiplex PCR; TCRdb lists only in-frame clones, some missing. The profile shows about 48,000 clones, about 73% of them singletons. The sequencing input was sorted cells pooled from one or two spleens. The receptor set was obtained from a pool of C57BL/6 mice in good health.

With respect to this clone: Gene names denote mouse genes. The read terminates 1 residue before the CDR3 end, so the remaining end is supplied by the germline J gene. The rearrangement joins TRBV29 to TRBJ2-2; D gene uncertain. V was pared by 6 bases and J by 2 bases, with 4 bases between. The CDR3 length is 12 residues. Germline CDR1 MSHET, CDR2 SYDVDS. CDR3: CASRGNTGQLYF. The sequenced part of the CDR3 DNA is TGTGCTAGCAGGGGGAACACCGGGCAGCTCTAC.

With regard to this clone: Gene labels here are mouse ones. The DNA ends 1 residue before the CDR3 does, and the rest of the CDR3 is filled in from the germline J gene. This rearrangement joins TRBV23 to TRBJ2-2; the table's D call, TRBD1, has no DNA check behind it. CDR3 length equals 15 residues. Germline CDR1 is KGHTA and CDR2 is FQNQQP. The DNA read from the CDR3 is TGCTCCAGCAGTCAATCGCGCAGAAACACCGGGCAGCTCTAC. This sequence encodes CSSSQSRRNTGQLY. The full CDR3 protein reads CSSSQSRRNTGQLYF. The whole variable domain, remainder taken from reference TRBV23 and TRBJ2-2, is DAAVTQKPRYLIKMKGQEAEMKCIPEKGHTAVFWYQQKQSKELKFLIYFQNQQPLDQIDMVKERFSAVCPSSSLCSLGIRTCEAEDSALYLCSSSQSRRNTGQLYFGEGSKLTVL.

This clone was seen once. Gene names and germline match the mouse. Read coverage stops 1 residue before the CDR3 terminus; the germline J gene supplies the remainder. The V and J genes are TRBV19 and TRBJ2-3; TRBD2 matches 13 bases. The CDR3 consists of 16 residues. Per the germline V gene, CDR1 is FNHDT and CDR2 is SITEND (reference sequence). The V and J ends lost 2 bases and 5 bases, in that order; junction bases with no gene match: 5. This CDR3 is CASSIPGTGGGETLYF. The part of the CDR3 DNA that was read is TGTGCCAGCAGTATTCCCGGGACTGGGGGGGGAGAAACGCTGTAT.

On this clone itself: Genes and germline come from the mouse. The CDR3 end is not reached by the read, which stops 1 residue before it; the germline J gene fills it in. J is TRBJ1-1 and V is TRBV29; 7 bases are shared with TRBD1. CDR1 and CDR2 (germline): MSHET, SYDVDS. Losses at the gene ends were 3 bases for V and 6 bases for J; bases not matched to a gene: 4. The CDR3 contains 13 residues. CDR3 DNA (partial): TGTGCTAGCAGTTTCCAGGGGGTTGCAGAAGTCTTC. It translates to CASSFQGVAEVF. In full, the CDR3 reads CASSFQGVAEVFF. Together with reference TRBV29 and TRBJ1-1, the CDR3 gives the full variable domain: DMKVTQMPRYLIKRMGENVLLECGQDMSHETMYWYRQDPGLGLQLIYISYDVDSNSEGDIPKGYRVSRKKREHFSLILDSAKTNQTSVYFCASSFQGVAEVFFGKGTRLTVV.

Comment on this clone: Gene names denote mouse genes. The CDR3 bases that were read are TGTGCCAGCAGCCGGGACAGGAACTCCGACTACACC. This gives the protein CASSRDRNSDYT. The full CDR3 protein is CASSRDRNSDYTF. The chain has TRBV2 and TRBJ1-2; 8 nucleotides align to TRBD1. The read is 1 residue too short to cover the CDR3 end, so that end is filled in from the germline J gene. The CDR3 spans 13 residues. CDR1 and CDR2 from the germline V gene are LGHNA and YSYQKL. V gave up 4 bases and J gave up 2 bases; unmatched junction bases: 0.

About this clone itself: Mouse germline and gene names are used. The sequence runs out 1 residue before the end of the CDR3; the remainder is reconstructed from the germline J gene. V usage is TRBV24 and J usage is TRBJ2-5; D call uncertain. V lost 4 bases, J lost 2 bases, and 7 bases lay in between. The V gene's germline CDR1 is KGHTA and CDR2 FRNEEI. The CDR3 is 13 amino acids. The covered CDR3 bases are TGTGCCAGCAGTCCACTACTCCAAGACACCCAGTAC. Its protein is CASSPLLQDTQY. The full CDR3 reads CASSPLLQDTQYF.

In its sample, this clone was seen a few times. The genes are named according to mouse. The CDR3 is cut off 1 residue early in the read; its end comes from the germline J gene. V is TRBV5 and J is TRBJ2-2; no reliable D call. This CDR3 region has 12 residues. Germline values: CDR1 LGHNA, CDR2 YNLKQL (reference sequence). V was clipped by 4 bases and J by 3 bases, with 3 bases between them. CDR3 amino acids: CASSRYTGQLYF. The CDR3 DNA, read in part, is TGTGCCAGCAGCCGGTACACCGGGCAGCTCTAC.

A word on this clone: Gene names refer to mouse genes. The read comes to an end 1 residue before the CDR3 does, leaving the germline J gene to fill in the end. The V and J genes are TRBV12-2 and TRBJ2-3; TRBD1 matches 8 bases. J lost 1 base, V lost 0 bases, and 2 bases had no gene match. Germline V gives CDR1 SGHLS, CDR2 HYDKME. The length of the CDR3 is 15 residues. The sequenced CDR3 bases are TGTGCCAGCTCTCTCGAGGACAGGGGTGCAGAAACGCTGTAT. This codes for CASSLEDRGAETLY. The whole CDR3 protein reads CASSLEDRGAETLYF.

A few counts support this clone. Gene and germline names: mouse. Read coverage stops 1 residue before the CDR3 terminus; the germline J gene supplies the remainder. The V gene is TRBV20, the J gene TRBJ2-7, with D possibly TRBD1 on 6 matching bases. Looked up from germline, CDR1 is GFQATS and CDR2 is STVNSAI. The CDR3 length is 13 residues. Trimming cost V 0 bases and J 3 bases, with 9 bases left between them. CDR3 DNA, as far as it was read: TGTGGTGCTAGGGATGGGGACAACTATGAACAGTAC. Translating gives CGARDGDNYEQY. The full CDR3 protein reads CGARDGDNYEQYF.

A note on this clone: Genes and germline come from the mouse. The read ends 1 residue shy of where the CDR3 ends; the end is completed using the germline J gene. The rearrangement links TRBV3 to TRBJ1-1, with D perhaps matching TRBD1 (6 bases). The V and J ends lost 2 bases and 7 bases respectively, with 8 bases between them. The CDR3 loop spans 12 amino acids. Germline V CDR1 and CDR2: SNHLY, FYNGKV (reference sequence). CDR3: CASSLRDKEVFF. The CDR3 bases that were read are TGTGCCAGCAGCTTAAGGGACAAAGAAGTCTTC.

Of note for this clone: Any gene name here is a mouse gene name. The read gets to within 1 residue of the CDR3 end, and the germline J gene fills in the rest. V is TRBV4 and J is TRBJ1-2, with D unclear. CDR1 and CDR2 (germline): LGHDT, YNNKQL (reference sequence). The CDR3 is 12 residues long. V was shortened by 5 bases and J by 0 bases, with 4 bases between the two germline ends. The sequenced part of the CDR3 DNA is TGTGCCAGCAGCCGAGCAAACTCCGACTACACC. Translating gives CASSRANSDYT. The CDR3 in its entirety is CASSRANSDYTF.

Turning to this clone: Genes here carry mouse names. Read data end 1 residue before the CDR3 end; the end is taken from the germline J gene. Other DNA sequences in the same sample also yield this CDR3. The chain carries TRBV17 and TRBJ2-2, with 8 bases lining up with TRBD1. From germline, CDR1 is MNHDT and CDR2 YYDKIL. V shed 5 bases and J 2 bases; nucleotides not matched to a gene: 1. The CDR3 is made up of 14 amino acids. This CDR3 reads CASSRDRNTGQLYF. The sequenced CDR3 bases are TGTGCTAGCAGTCGGGACAGGAACACCGGGCAGCTCTAC.

Details on this clone: Mouse gene names and germline throughout. The sequenced CDR3 bases are TGTGCCTGGAGTCGACAGGCAAACTCCGACTACACC. Its protein product is CAWSRQANSDYT. The CDR3 reads in full as CAWSRQANSDYTF. This chain links TRBV31 with TRBJ1-2, with D possibly matching TRBD1 (6 bases). Read data end 1 residue before the CDR3 end; the end is taken from the germline J gene. CDR1 GKSSPN and CDR2 SITVG come from the germline V gene. The CDR3 sequence is 13 residues long. V was cut by 1 base and J by 0 bases, with 6 bases left in between. Drawing the rest from reference TRBV31 and TRBJ1-2, the complete variable domain is AQTIHQWPVAEIKAVGSPLSLGCTIKGKSSPNLYWYWQATGGTLQQLFYSITVGQVESVVQLNLSASRPKDDQFILSTEKLLLSHSGFYLCAWSRQANSDYTFGSGTRLLVI.

Points on this clone: The genes and germline here are from mouse. Sequencing ends 1 residue short of the CDR3 end; the germline J gene provides the rest. The chain uses TRBV5 and TRBJ1-4; D uncertain. Germline V gene data show CDR1 as LGHNA and CDR2 as YNLKQL (reference sequence). V was pared by 0 bases and J by 0 bases, with 8 bases between. This CDR3 comprises 16 residues. The part of the CDR3 DNA that was read is TGTGCCAGCAGCCAAGACGAGAGGATTTCCAACGAAAGATTATTT. It encodes CASSQDERISNERLF. The entire CDR3 sequence reads CASSQDERISNERLFF.

A note on this clone: All gene names here are mouse names. The sequence runs out 1 residue before the end of the CDR3; the remainder is reconstructed from the germline J gene. The rearrangement links TRBV13-3 to TRBJ2-7; D unresolved. The CDR3 is made up of 12 amino acids. The germline V and J ends were trimmed by 4 bases and 0 bases, with 5 bases remaining between them. Germline loops: CDR1 NNHDY, CDR2 SYVADS. The covered CDR3 bases are TGTGCCAGCAGTCGGGACTCCTATGAACAGTAC. Translation: CASSRDSYEQY. The CDR3 as a whole reads CASSRDSYEQYF.

A single count supports this clone. Gene names and germline refer to mouse. Sequencing ends 1 residue short of the CDR3 end; the germline J gene provides the rest. The chain is built from TRBV12-2 and TRBJ2-3, with 10 bases fitting TRBD2. Looked up from germline, CDR1 is SGHLS and CDR2 is HYDKME. V gave up 4 bases and J gave up 0 bases; unmatched junction bases: 6. There are 16 residues in the CDR3. The CDR3 here is CASSLLGGTSAETLYF. CDR3 bases read: TGTGCCAGCTCCCTACTGGGGGGGACTAGTGCAGAAACGCTGTAT.